This T cell receptor beta chain was obtained from a study of blood T cells in healthy people across ages. Study findings and constraints: The study lacked donor CMV status, which possibly confounded expanded clonotype changes.

For the second PCR, which ran for roughly 6 to 12 cycles, a sample-barcoded 5' primer and a J-beta primer mix were used. Through a template-switch adaptor with 12 random nucleotides, each cDNA molecule received a tag. TCRdb processed the 5' RACE reads anew with MiXCR; each CDR3 protein has one entry. Of hundreds of thousands of distinct CDR3 sequences detected, roughly 43% appear once; the ten largest clones hold around an eighth. Trimming took off 1 base at V and 5 bases at J, with 11 bases between the two ends. The CDR3 runs to 15 residues. The V gene's germline CDR1 is LNHNV and CDR2 YYDKDF (reference sequence). Points on this clonotype: The target antigen is unknown.

J is TRBJ1-4 and V is TRBV15; the D gene is possibly TRBD1 (6 bases). The TCR sequence derives from a man aged 25 to 45 in good health. The sequenced material came from blood. The DNA for the CDR3 is TGTGCCACCAGCAGAGGGGGGGCGCGCAATGAAAAACTGTTTTTT. Its protein product is CATSRGGARNEKLFF.